The source of this T cell receptor beta chain is a study of T cells in Graves' hyperthyroidism and ophthalmopathy. Background on the study: Blood was drawn when the patient was first diagnosed and still untreated. Study-wide results and caveats: The model identified upcoming ophthalmopathy a median approximately 6.5 months ahead of onset.

TCR beta CDR3 regions were amplified from RNA. With the HTBI primer set, the TCR CDR3 went through a first round of RT-PCR. One entry per CDR3 protein, called by TCRdb with MiXCR from the multiplex PCR reads. The table shows 600,000 to 850,000 distinct CDR3 sequences, with over 15% occurring only once. Hyperthyroidism patients were newly diagnosed, had disease duration under 2 months, and were aged 18 to 65 years. PBMCs were derived from approximately 10 ml fresh peripheral blood. This clonotype came up a few times. Its antigen is still unknown. The germline V and J ends were trimmed by 0 bases and 5 bases, with 10 bases remaining between them. In germline, CDR1 is MNHEY, CDR2 SVGAGI. The CDR3 is 14 residues long.

The sequence was obtained from a woman in her fifties or sixties with Graves' hyperthyroidism that later progressed to Graves' ophthalmopathy. Sequenced: blood. This chain connects TRBV6-5 to TRBJ1-1; maybe TRBD1 (6 bases). The CDR3 nucleotides are TGTGCCAGCAGTTACTCGAGGAGGGGGACTGAAGCTTTCTTT. It specifies CASSYSRRGTEAFF.